Here is one T cell receptor (beta chain) with its context. The data were obtained in a study of T cell changes during pregnancy in multiple sclerosis. Measured with immunoSEQ multiplex PCR; TCRdb has only the in-frame clones, and not every one. The sample holds tens of thousands of clones, about 90% seen once. In germline, CDR1 is MGHDK, CDR2 SYGVNS. This CDR3 has 13 amino acids. V lost 3 bases, J lost 0 bases, and 6 bases lay in between. The clonotype was recovered from a female donor with multiple sclerosis, enrolled in a pregnancy study. The chain links TRBV25-1 to TRBJ2-7; D not certain. Sample: peripheral blood, taken before pregnancy. CDR3 nucleotides: TGTGCCAGCAGTGACCACAACTCCTACGAGCAGTACTTC. Protein: CASSDHNSYEQYF.